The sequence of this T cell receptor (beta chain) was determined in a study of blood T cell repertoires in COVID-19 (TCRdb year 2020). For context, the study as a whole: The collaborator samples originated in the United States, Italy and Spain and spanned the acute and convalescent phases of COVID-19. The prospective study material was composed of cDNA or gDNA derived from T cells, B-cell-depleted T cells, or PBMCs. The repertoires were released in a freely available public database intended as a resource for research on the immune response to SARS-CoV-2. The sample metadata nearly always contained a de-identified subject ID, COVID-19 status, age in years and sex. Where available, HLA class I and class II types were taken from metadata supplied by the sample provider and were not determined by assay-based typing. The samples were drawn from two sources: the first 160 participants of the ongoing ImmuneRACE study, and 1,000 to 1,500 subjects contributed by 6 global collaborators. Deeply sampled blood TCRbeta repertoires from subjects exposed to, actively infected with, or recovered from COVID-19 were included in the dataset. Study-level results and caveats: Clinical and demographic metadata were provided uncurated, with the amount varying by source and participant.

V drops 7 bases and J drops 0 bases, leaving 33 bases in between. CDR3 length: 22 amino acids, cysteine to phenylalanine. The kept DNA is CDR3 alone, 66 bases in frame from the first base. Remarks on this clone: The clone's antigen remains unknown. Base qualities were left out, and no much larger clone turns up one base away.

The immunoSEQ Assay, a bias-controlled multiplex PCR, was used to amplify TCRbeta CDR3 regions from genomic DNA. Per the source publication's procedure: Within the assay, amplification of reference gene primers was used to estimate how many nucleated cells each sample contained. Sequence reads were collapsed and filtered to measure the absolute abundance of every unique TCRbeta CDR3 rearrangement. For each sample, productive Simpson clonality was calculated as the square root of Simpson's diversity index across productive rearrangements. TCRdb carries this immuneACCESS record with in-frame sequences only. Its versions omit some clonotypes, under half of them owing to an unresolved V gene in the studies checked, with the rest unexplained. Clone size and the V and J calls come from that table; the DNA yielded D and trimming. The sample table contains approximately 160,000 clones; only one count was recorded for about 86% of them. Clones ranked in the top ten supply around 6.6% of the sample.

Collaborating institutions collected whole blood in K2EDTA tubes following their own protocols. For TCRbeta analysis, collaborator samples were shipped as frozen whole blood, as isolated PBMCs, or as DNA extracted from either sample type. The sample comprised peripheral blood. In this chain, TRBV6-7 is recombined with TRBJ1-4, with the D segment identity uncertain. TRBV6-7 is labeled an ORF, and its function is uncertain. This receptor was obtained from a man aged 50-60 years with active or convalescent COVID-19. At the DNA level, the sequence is TGTGCCAGCACACAGCCCCGGTGTACAACTGTTATTACTCCTACAACTAATGAAAAACTGTTTTTT. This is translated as CASTQPRCTTVITPTTNEKLFF.